The source of this T cell receptor (beta chain) is a study of molecular identifiers for immune sequencing clone quantification. TCRdb recomputed calls from the PCR reads with MiXCR, one row per CDR3 protein. The sample carries around 460,000 distinct CDR3 sequences, roughly 24% recorded once. Per the germline V gene, CDR1 is SGHRS and CDR2 is YFSETQ. V lost 0 bases, J lost 6 bases, and 12 bases stayed unmatched. The CDR3 is made up of 17 amino acids. The TCR originated in a human donor in good health. Some libraries in this study had Jurkat cell RNA spiked in. This sequence joins TRBV5-1 and TRBJ1-2; 9 bases are a match to TRBD1. Sequenced: naive CD8+ T cells from blood, with Jurkat cell RNA spiked in. Documented subset: FACS-sorted CD8+CD4-CCR7+CD45RA+ naive T cells. CDR3 in amino acids: CASSLVARTGEVDGYTF. The CDR3 bases are TGCGCCAGCAGCTTGGTCGCTCGGACAGGGGAGGTTGATGGCTACACCTTC.